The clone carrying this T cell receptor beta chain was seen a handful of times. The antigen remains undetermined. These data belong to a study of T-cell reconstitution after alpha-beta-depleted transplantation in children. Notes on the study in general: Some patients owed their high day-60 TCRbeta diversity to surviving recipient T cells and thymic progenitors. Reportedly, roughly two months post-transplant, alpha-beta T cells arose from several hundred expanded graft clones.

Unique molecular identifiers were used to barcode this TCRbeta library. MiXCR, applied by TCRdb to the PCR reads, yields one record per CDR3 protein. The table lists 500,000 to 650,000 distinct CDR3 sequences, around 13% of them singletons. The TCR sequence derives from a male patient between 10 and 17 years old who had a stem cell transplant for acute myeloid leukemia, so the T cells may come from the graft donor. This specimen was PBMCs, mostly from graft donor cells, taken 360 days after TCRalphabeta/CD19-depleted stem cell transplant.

The CDR3 reads CSARGTSEETQYF. As DNA, the CDR3 is TGCAGTGCTAGAGGGACTAGCGAAGAGACCCAGTACTTC. The chain carries TRBV20-1 and TRBJ2-5; TRBD2 matches 9 bases. Germline lookup yields CDR1 DFQATT and CDR2 SNEGSKA (reference sequence). With 1 base clipped from V and 3 bases from J, the junction kept 0 bases outside the gene matches. The CDR3 contains 13 residues.